This passage covers 5 T cell receptor beta chains from one sample sequenced in a study of shared clonotypes between healthy human individuals. The assay was immunoSEQ multiplex PCR, and TCRdb's table has in-frame clones only and misses some. The sample has some 650,000 clones, about 96% seen once. Sample: naive CD4+ T cells sorted from blood. Subset noted: CD45RA+ positively selected. The receptors here all came from a woman aged 25 to 39 in good health.

To note about this clone: Other nucleotide sequences from this sample produce the same CDR3. The chain recombines TRBV5-1 with TRBJ2-1; 7 bases match TRBD2. With 1 base clipped from V and 0 bases from J, the junction kept 1 base outside the gene matches. CDR3 length equals 15 residues. The germline V gene has CDR1 SGHRS and CDR2 YFSETQ. CDR3 sequence (DNA): TGCGCCAGCAGCTTGTCTAGCGGCTCCTACAATGAGCAGTTCTTC. The encoded protein is CASSLSSGSYNEQFF.

This clone has only one observation. The chain couples TRBV13 to TRBJ2-3; TRBD2 matches 7 bases. Trimming removed 3 bases from V and 6 bases from J; junction bases left unmatched: 9. The germline gives CDR1 PRHDT, CDR2 FYEKMQ (reference sequence). The CDR3 has 15 amino acids. The CDR3 is CASSFQRGLLDTQYF. The CDR3 DNA reads TGTGCCAGCAGCTTTCAGCGGGGCCTTTTGGATACGCAGTATTTT.

The chain has TRBV28 and TRBJ2-7; D is possibly TRBD2 (5 bases). The CDR3 sequence is 15 residues long. V was clipped by 8 bases and J by 2 bases, with 19 bases between them. Germline CDR1 and CDR2: MDHEN and SYDVKM. The CDR3 nucleotides read TGTGCCAGCGCCGCTCTTGGGCGGGCACCCTACGAGCAGTACTTC. Amino acid sequence: CASAALGRAPYEQYF.

This rearrangement joins TRBV6-1 to TRBJ1-2; no firm D call. Germline CDR1 and CDR2: MNHNS and SASEGT. V lost 0 bases to trimming and J lost 0 bases, with 8 bases between them. The CDR3 length is 15 residues. CDR3 sequence (DNA): TGTGCCAGCAGTGAAGCAAGCGGATCTAACTATGGCTACACCTTC. Its protein is CASSEASGSNYGYTF.

J is TRBJ2-1 and V is TRBV5-4; tentative D call: TRBD2 (6 bases). The CDR3 covers 14 residues. Germline V gene lookup returns CDR1 SGHNT and CDR2 YYREEE (reference sequence). The V end lost 0 bases, the J end lost 2 bases, and 6 bases lay between the germline ends. Here the CDR3 DNA reads TGTGCCAGCAGCTTGGCGGGGGCCTACAATGAGCAGTTCTTC. It is translated as CASSLAGAYNEQFF.